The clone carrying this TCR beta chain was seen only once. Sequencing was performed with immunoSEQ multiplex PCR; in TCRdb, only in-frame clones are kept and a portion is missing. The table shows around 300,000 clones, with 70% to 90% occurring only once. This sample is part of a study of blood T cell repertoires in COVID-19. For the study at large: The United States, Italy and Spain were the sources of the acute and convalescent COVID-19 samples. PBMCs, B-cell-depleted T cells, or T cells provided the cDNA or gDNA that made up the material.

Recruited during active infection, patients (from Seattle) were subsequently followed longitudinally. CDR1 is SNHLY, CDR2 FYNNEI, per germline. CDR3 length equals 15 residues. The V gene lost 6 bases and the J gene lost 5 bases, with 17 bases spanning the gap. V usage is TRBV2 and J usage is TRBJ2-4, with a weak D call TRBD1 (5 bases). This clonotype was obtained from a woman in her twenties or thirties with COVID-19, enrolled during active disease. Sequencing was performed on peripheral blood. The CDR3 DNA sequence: TGTGCCAGCAGGCCCACGGACACGCGAGAAAACATTCAGTACTTC. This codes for CASRPTDTRENIQYF. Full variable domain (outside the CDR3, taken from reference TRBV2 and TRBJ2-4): EPEVTQTPSHQVTQMGQEVILRCVPISNHLYFYWYRQILGQKVEFLVSFYNNEISEKSEIFDDQFSVERPDGSNFTLKIRSTKLEDSAMYFCASRPTDTRENIQYFGAGTRLSVL.